The TCR beta chain under discussion was sequenced for a study of cytomegalovirus exposure and HLA in healthy donors. Regarding the study as a whole: TCR beta sequences reportedly predicted the HLA-A and HLA-B alleles of most subjects accurately. In a later analysis, CMV-associated beta chains were mostly HLA-associated, it appeared.

There are 15 residues in the CDR3. The V gene's germline CDR1 is MNHNS and CDR2 SASEGT. V lost 5 bases and J lost 7; bases outside the gene matches: 12. Points on this clone: The antigen remains unidentified.

It was with 60 Vbeta and 13 Jbeta primers that the PCR ran. In the original workflow: An analysis performed later counted about 80 million unique TCR beta chains (roughly 10 million of them shared). The protocol was immunoSEQ multiplex PCR, while the TCRdb copy is restricted to in-frame clones and leaves out a portion. V and J calls and clone size come straight from that table; D and trimming were deduced from the DNA. Of about 170,000 clones detected, approximately 80% appear once; the ten largest clones hold 4.5%. The receptor comes from a woman aged 45-59 years in good health and CMV-seropositive. Material: PBMCs. The chain couples TRBV6-1 to TRBJ2-5; 8 bases are a match to TRBD2. The CDR3 DNA reads as TGTGCCAGCAGTAGTCCGGGACTAGTGTCTGGGACCCAGTACTTC. This encodes CASSSPGLVSGTQYF.